This T cell receptor (beta chain) was found in a study of radiation and T cells in renal cell carcinoma. Study-level information: Nephrectomy followed 15 Gy stereotactic body radiation by 4 weeks. General study points: No pretreatment tumor biopsies were available for baseline clonotypes. From baseline, blood top tumor clonotypes peaked at 2 weeks post-radiation.

The sample holds one count of this clone. Its antigen is not identified. Time point here: baseline pretreatment blood. Treatment specified: 15 Gy SBRT to primary tumor, nephrectomy 4 weeks later. The tumor was a clear cell renal cell carcinoma. Data came from immunoSEQ multiplex PCR; TCRdb stores just in-frame clones and leaves some out. In the table there are about 150,000 clones, about nine tenths of which are singletons. Per germline, CDR1 SGHTA and CDR2 FQGNSA. CDR3 size: 14 residues. Unmatched junction bases numbered 3, after V lost 3 bases and J lost 4 bases. This receptor was identified in a woman in her 70s with renal cell carcinoma. Sequenced here: blood, sampled from a patient whose treatment included radiotherapy and nephrectomy. This chain uses TRBV7-2 with TRBJ2-7, with 10 bases that match TRBD1. CDR3 sequence: CASSLADRGYEQYF. CDR3 coding DNA: TGTGCCAGCAGCTTGGCGGACAGGGGGTACGAGCAGTACTTC.